Each of the 5 T cell receptor beta chains below was sequenced from the same sample in a study of vaccination effects on CD4 cells after COVID-19. No antigen has been assigned to these receptors. Generated by immunoSEQ multiplex PCR, the TCRdb table keeps only in-frame clones and is missing some. The sample holds about 74,000 clones, over 60% seen once. Following 10 days of culture, CD4+ T cells were isolated. The sample in question was CD4+ T cells from PBMCs cultured without peptide, obtained before COVID-19 vaccination. These receptors were collected from a human donor who received a COVID-19 vaccine.

In its sample, this clone was seen a few times. V is TRBV24-1 and J is TRBJ2-2; D unresolved. The CDR3 runs 14 residues. The V and J ends lost 0 bases and 5 bases respectively, with 6 bases between them. Germline V gives CDR1 KGHDR, CDR2 SFDVKD. CDR3 nucleotide sequence: TGTGCCACCAGTGATTTGCCCCGTACCGGGGAGCTGTTTTTT. It encodes CATSDLPRTGELFF.

In this sample, this clone turned up a few times. This rearrangement joins TRBV6-1 to TRBJ2-7; tentatively, D is TRBD1 (6 bases). This CDR3 comprises 12 residues. V was trimmed by 2 bases and J by 7 bases, leaving 9 bases between them. CDR1 and CDR2 from the germline V gene are MNHNS and SASEGT. The CDR3: CASSEQGWEQYV. CDR3 sequence (DNA): TGTGCCAGCAGTGAACAGGGGTGGGAGCAGTACGTC.

In its sample, this clone was seen once. The chain employs TRBV10-3 and TRBJ1-1, with TRBD1 as a possible D gene (6 bases). CDR3 length: 13 residues. Per germline, CDR1 ENHRY and CDR2 SYGVKD. Trimming stripped 4 bases from V and 2 bases from J, with 8 bases between. The CDR3 here is CAISAGANTEAFF. The DNA for the CDR3 is TGTGCCATCAGTGCGGGGGCAAACACTGAAGCTTTCTTT.

The genes are TRBV27 and TRBJ1-4; D not certain. Looked up from germline, CDR1 is MNHEY and CDR2 is SMNVEV (reference sequence). The CDR3 covers 15 residues. V lost 5 bases to trimming and J lost 4 bases, with 14 bases between them. CDR3: CASSPRDLINEKLFF. The CDR3, as DNA: TGTGCCAGCAGTCCCCGCGATCTCATTAATGAAAAACTGTTTTTT. Using reference TRBV27 and TRBJ1-4 for the parts outside the CDR3, the full variable domain is EAQVTQNPRYLITVTGKKLTVTCSQNMNHEYMSWYRQDPGLGLRQIYYSMNVEVTDKGDVPEGYKVSRKEKRNFPLILESPSPNQTSLYFCASSPRDLINEKLFFGSGTQLSVL.

V gene TRBV7-2 combines with J gene TRBJ2-3, with 9 bases lining up with TRBD1. Germline values: CDR1 SGHTA, CDR2 FQGNSA. J was trimmed by 8 bases and V by 3 bases; bases with no gene match: 6. The CDR3 sequence is 14 residues long. The DNA of the CDR3 is TGTGCCAGCAGCTTGGACTACAGGGGGCGTACGCAGTATTTT. Its protein is CASSLDYRGRTQYF.